This is a list of T cell receptor beta chains from one sample in a study of T-cell memory formation after mild COVID-19. TCRdb processed the 5' RACE reads anew with MiXCR; each CDR3 protein has one entry. The profile shows hundreds of thousands of distinct CDR3 sequences, approximately 15% of them singletons. Sequencing was carried out using PBMCs or a T cell subset sorted from them (not recorded which). The receptor set was obtained from a man younger than 35 who had mild COVID-19 (a few samples of this study predate the infection). Cell type and time point are not known. Each CDR3 is given with its conserved first and last residue. Each record gives: CDR3 protein, CDR3 DNA, J gene, D gene, clone size, V gene. A D gene is named only where the DNA matches it firmly. The size entry is marked missing in some rows and otherwise reads once, few, many or a size class.

CASSLKRPTDTEAFF	TGCGCCAGCAGCTTGAAACGACCGACCGACACTGAAGCTTTCTTT	TRBJ1-1	NA	few	TRBV5-1
CASSPTGDNYGYTF	TGTGCCAGCTCACCGACAGGGGATAACTATGGCTACACCTTC	TRBJ1-2	TRBD1	NA	TRBV18
CSAAPPGGAQPQHF	TGCAGTGCCGCCCCACCCGGAGGAGCTCAGCCCCAGCATTTT	TRBJ1-5	NA	few	TRBV20-1
CASSLMTGRSGANVLTF	TGTGCCAGCAGCCTTATGACAGGGCGATCTGGGGCCAACGTCCTGACTTTC	TRBJ2-6	TRBD1	NA	TRBV28
CASSSRQGDQPQHF	TGTGCCAGCAGTTCCAGACAGGGAGACCAGCCCCAGCATTTT	TRBJ1-5	TRBD1	NA	TRBV6-6
CASSLSEATGELFF	TGTGCCAGCAGCTTAAGTGAGGCCACCGGGGAGCTGTTTTTT	TRBJ2-2	NA	once	TRBV11-3
CASSRGVSYNEQFF	TGTGCCAGCAGTAGAGGCGTCTCCTACAATGAGCAGTTCTTC	TRBJ2-1	NA	many	TRBV12-3/TRBV12-4
CASSPFRGADTGELFF	TGTGCCAGCAGCCCGTTTCGGGGGGCGGACACCGGGGAGCTGTTTTTT	TRBJ2-2	NA	NA	TRBV7-7
CASSPLYTGSGANVLTF	TGTGCCAGCAGCCCCTTATATACGGGCTCTGGGGCCAACGTCCTGACTTTC	TRBJ2-6	NA	few	TRBV7-8
CASSTYRGWELFF	TGTGCCAGCAGCACCTACCGTGGATGGGAGCTGTTTTTT	TRBJ2-2	NA	NA	TRBV7-9
CASTSARTGGYGYTF	TGTGCCAGCACCTCCGCCAGAACAGGGGGCTATGGCTACACCTTC	TRBJ1-2	TRBD1	few	TRBV7-9
CASSWTPQETQYF	TGTGCCAGCAGTTGGACTCCACAAGAGACCCAGTACTTC	TRBJ2-5	NA	NA	TRBV12-3/TRBV12-4
CASSPGAGRGETEAFF	TGTGCCAGCAGCCCAGGGGCCGGACGGGGAGAAACTGAAGCTTTCTTT	TRBJ1-1	NA	NA	TRBV7-2
CASSSTGQTEAFF	TGCGCCAGCAGCTCGACAGGCCAAACTGAAGCTTTCTTT	TRBJ1-1	NA	few	TRBV4-1
CAISPGTGTNEQYF	TGTGCCATCAGCCCGGGGACAGGGACCAACGAGCAGTACTTC	TRBJ2-7	TRBD1	NA	TRBV10-3
CSATRGANQPQHF	TGCAGTGCGACGAGGGGGGCAAATCAGCCCCAGCATTTT	TRBJ1-5	NA	NA	TRBV20-1
CASSLTTPTYEQYF	TGTGCCAGCAGTCTAACGACACCAACCTACGAGCAGTACTTC	TRBJ2-7	NA	NA	TRBV12-3/TRBV12-4
CASETWGGLAYEQFF	TGTGCCAGCGAGACCTGGGGGGGCTTAGCCTATGAGCAGTTCTTC	TRBJ2-1	NA	few	TRBV5-5
CASSYDGRGSGTEAFF	TGTGCCAGCAGCTATGACGGACGGGGGAGCGGCACTGAAGCTTTCTTT	TRBJ1-1	NA	many	TRBV7-2
CASSPPRLAGKETQYF	TGTGCCAGCTCACCACCGCGGCTAGCGGGGAAAGAGACCCAGTACTTC	TRBJ2-5	TRBD2	NA	TRBV18
CASNPGTSGGNTGELFF	TGTGCCAGCAATCCCGGGACTAGCGGGGGGAACACCGGGGAGCTGTTTTTT	TRBJ2-2	TRBD2	few	TRBV6-5
CSCPQGGREKLFF	TGCAGCTGTCCTCAGGGTGGTCGGGAAAAACTGTTTTTT	TRBJ1-4	NA	few	TRBV20-1
CASSPRTGYTQYF	TGTGCCAGCAGTCCCCGGACAGGGTATACGCAGTATTTT	TRBJ2-3	TRBD1	few	TRBV27
CASSQGGADTDTQYF	TGTGCCAGCAGCCAAGGGGGGGCCGACACAGATACGCAGTATTTT	TRBJ2-3	NA	NA	TRBV4-2
CATAWGASYEQYF	TGTGCCACCGCGTGGGGGGCGTCCTACGAGCAGTACTTC	TRBJ2-7	NA	few	TRBV11-2
CASSYSRSGTYNSPLHF	TGTGCCAGCAGTTACTCGAGGTCGGGAACCTATAATTCACCCCTCCACTTT	TRBJ1-6	NA	NA	TRBV6-2/TRBV6-3
CASSRTGIGGYTF	TGTGCCAGCAGCCGTACAGGGATCGGTGGCTACACCTTC	TRBJ1-2	NA	few	TRBV5-6
CASSPPRTGNYNEQFF	TGTGCCAGCAGCCCCCCCCGGACAGGGAACTACAATGAGCAGTTCTTC	TRBJ2-1	TRBD1	few	TRBV3-1
CASSQEGQSYYEQYF	TGCGCCAGCAGCCAAGAAGGACAGTCTTACTACGAGCAGTACTTC	TRBJ2-7	NA	once	TRBV4-3
CASSSQGQDTEAFF	TGCGCCAGCAGCTCCCAAGGACAGGACACTGAAGCTTTCTTT	TRBJ1-1	TRBD1	few	TRBV5-1
CASSLIGSTEAFF	TGTGCCAGCAGCTTAATTGGGAGCACTGAAGCTTTCTTT	TRBJ1-1	NA	once	TRBV7-9
CSVAGQNYGYTF	TGCAGCGTCGCGGGACAGAACTATGGCTACACCTTC	TRBJ1-2	TRBD1	few	TRBV29-1
CASTPGAGAGYTF	TGTGCCAGCACCCCCGGGGCAGGCGCTGGCTACACCTTC	TRBJ1-2	NA	NA	TRBV12-3/TRBV12-4
CASSLVRGINNEQFF	TGTGCCAGCAGCTTGGTAAGGGGGATTAATAATGAGCAGTTCTTC	TRBJ2-1	NA	NA	TRBV5-6
CSAGGATDTQYF	TGCAGTGCCGGGGGGGCAACAGATACGCAGTATTTT	TRBJ2-3	TRBD2	NA	TRBV20-1
CASRGLTDTQYF	TGTGCCAGCCGCGGTTTGACAGATACGCAGTATTTT	TRBJ2-3	NA	NA	TRBV9
CASSQHTGTGNQPQHF	TGTGCCAGCAGTCAACACACAGGGACGGGTAATCAGCCCCAGCATTTT	TRBJ1-5	NA	NA	TRBV6-2/TRBV6-3
CASSDQGNEQFF	TGTGCCAGCAGCGACCAGGGCAATGAGCAGTTCTTC	TRBJ2-1	NA	NA	TRBV9
CASSPQAANTEAFF	TGTGCCAGCTCACCACAGGCTGCGAACACTGAAGCTTTCTTT	TRBJ1-1	NA	NA	TRBV18
CSVEVLRASQAFF	TGCAGCGTTGAGGTGCTCCGGGCGTCTCAAGCTTTCTTT	TRBJ1-1	NA	few	TRBV29-1
CSAKSGREQFF	TGCAGTGCTAAGTCCGGGAGGGAGCAGTTCTTC	TRBJ2-1	TRBD2	many	TRBV20-1
CASSSGQGAADTQYF	TGCGCCAGCAGCTCGGGACAGGGGGCCGCAGATACGCAGTATTTT	TRBJ2-3	TRBD1	NA	TRBV5-1
CASSQGRGNQPQHF	TGTGCCAGCAGCCAGGGCAGGGGCAATCAGCCCCAGCATTTT	TRBJ1-5	NA	many	TRBV4-2
CASSFLQGYEFF	TGTGCCAGCAGTTTTTTACAGGGATATGAGTTCTTC	TRBJ2-1	NA	NA	TRBV12-3/TRBV12-4
CASNRGDQPQHF	TGTGCCAGCAACAGGGGGGATCAGCCCCAGCATTTT	TRBJ1-5	TRBD1	NA	TRBV6-6
CASSQRQGSFGANVLTF	TGCGCCAGCAGCCAGAGACAGGGGTCCTTCGGGGCCAACGTCCTGACTTTC	TRBJ2-6	TRBD1	few	TRBV4-1
CASSSKQGGSTEAFF	TGTGCCAGCAGCTCAAAACAGGGTGGGAGTACTGAAGCTTTCTTT	TRBJ1-1	NA	few	TRBV7-2
CASSQAGGSSYEQYF	TGCGCCAGCAGCCAAGCGGGGGGTTCGTCCTACGAGCAGTACTTC	TRBJ2-7	TRBD2	NA	TRBV5-1
CASSQVGGQETQYF	TGCGCCAGCAGCCAAGTTGGGGGTCAAGAGACCCAGTACTTC	TRBJ2-5	NA	many	TRBV4-1
CASSLRTGIQETQYF	TGCGCCAGCAGCCTTAGAACGGGGATTCAAGAGACCCAGTACTTC	TRBJ2-5	NA	NA	TRBV5-1
CATAKRNRGQINQPQHF	TGTGCCACCGCAAAGAGAAACAGGGGGCAGATCAATCAGCCCCAGCATTTT	TRBJ1-5	TRBD1	NA	TRBV6-2/TRBV6-3